This T cell receptor (beta chain) is from a study of post-analysis software for immune sequencing data (dated by TCRdb to about 2015). In the study overall: Disease courses on record covered relapsing-remitting, secondary progressive and progressive-relapsing multiple sclerosis, though some patients had no subtype annotation. A subset of samples was prepared in parallel using single-end sample barcoding, then pooled and co-amplified after Illumina adapter ligation. The patient repertoires were compared against fewer than twelve previously published healthy control repertoires obtained from donors aged 6 to 25 years. What the work shows at the level of the full study, not this receptor alone: Significantly lower normalized Chao1 diversity was found in multiple sclerosis patients than in controls, suggesting substantial peripheral T-cell clonal expansion. The control group was slightly older than the multiple sclerosis patient group. When samples were clustered directly using the F measure, samples prepared in the same batch co-clustered strongly, which prompted a batch-effect correction. Patients showed significantly higher frequencies than controls for 4 or 5 TRBV segments, among them TRBV5-6, TRBV5-1 and TRBV20-1.

To demonstrate the VDJtools post-analysis software, the study profiled TCR beta repertoires from the peripheral blood of about a dozen young patients with multiple sclerosis. The patients with multiple sclerosis were children and adolescents between about 6 and 15 years of age. The V end gives up 3 bases and the J end 7 bases, leaving 8 bases in the junction not matched to a gene. Looking up the germline V gene yields CDR1 KGHSH and CDR2 LQKENI. The CDR3 starts with the cysteine, ends with the phenylalanine, and has 15 residues. The read is trimmed to its CDR3 DNA, 45 bases read in frame from base 1. Preparation of the library involved PCR. The sequencer was an Illumina HiSeq 2500. To reduce PCR and sequencing biases, unique molecular identifiers were incorporated into the TCR beta cDNA libraries. Approximately 500,000 cDNA molecules were obtained per 1 to 10 million input T cells, so each molecule approximated one T cell. The patient libraries were prepared and sequenced with the same protocol used for the earlier healthy control dataset. Samples belonging to the same batch were prepared together, multiplexed and sequenced on a shared HiSeq lane. The original pipeline was this. MIGEC was used to process the raw barcoded reads, and molecular identifier groups with only a single read were discarded before consensus assembly and CDR3 extraction. VDJtools was used for post-analysis of the clonotype tables, with diversity normalized by down-sampling every dataset to the smallest sample size. In repertoire overlap clustering, CDR3 amino acid sequences, but not nucleotide sequences, were matched to correct batch-related cross-sample contamination. TCRdb reprocessing: public reads trimmed at Q25 with fastp, clones called with MiXCR, in-frame beta chains kept. When rows share a CDR3 protein, they turn into one entry using the most common DNA and genes. The V and J calls and clone size are TCRdb's, not the authors'. The sample has approximately 360,000 distinct CDR3 sequences on record, roughly 30% of them singletons. The top ten hold about an eighth of the sample.

This clonotype was recorded only once. The antigen it recognizes is unknown. It has no much larger one-base neighbor in the sample; base qualities were not kept. Sequenced input: blood. The V and J genes are TRBV18 and TRBJ1-5, with 8 middle bases fitting TRBD1. The clonotype was recovered from a girl aged 5-17 years with multiple sclerosis. DNA sequence: TGTGCCAGCTCACCTACTAAGACAGGGGACCAGCCCCAGCATTTT. It is translated as CASSPTKTGDQPQHF.